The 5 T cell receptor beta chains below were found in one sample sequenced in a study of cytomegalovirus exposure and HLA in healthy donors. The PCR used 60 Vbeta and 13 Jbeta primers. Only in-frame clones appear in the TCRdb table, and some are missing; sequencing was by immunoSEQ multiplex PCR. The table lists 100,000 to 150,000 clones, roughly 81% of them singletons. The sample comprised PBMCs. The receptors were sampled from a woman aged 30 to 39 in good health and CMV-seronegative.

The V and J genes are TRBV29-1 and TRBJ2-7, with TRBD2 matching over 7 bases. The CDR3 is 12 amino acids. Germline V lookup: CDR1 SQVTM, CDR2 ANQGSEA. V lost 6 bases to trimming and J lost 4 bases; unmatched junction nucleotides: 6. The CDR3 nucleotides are TGCAGCGTCTCGAGGGAGGGTTACGAGCAGTACTTC. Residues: CSVSREGYEQYF.

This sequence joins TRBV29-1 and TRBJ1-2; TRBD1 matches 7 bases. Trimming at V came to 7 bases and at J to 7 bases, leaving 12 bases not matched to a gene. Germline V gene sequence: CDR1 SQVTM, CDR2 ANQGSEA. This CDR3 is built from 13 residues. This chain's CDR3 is CSARTYRGSGYTF. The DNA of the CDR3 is TGCAGCGCCCGGACCTACAGGGGCTCTGGCTACACCTTC.

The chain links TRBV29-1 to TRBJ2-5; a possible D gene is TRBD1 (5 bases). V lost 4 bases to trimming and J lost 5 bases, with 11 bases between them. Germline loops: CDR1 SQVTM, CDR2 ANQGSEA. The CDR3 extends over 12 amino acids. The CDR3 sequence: CSVAQGYETQYF. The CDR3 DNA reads TGCAGCGTTGCCCAGGGCTACGAGACCCAGTACTTC.

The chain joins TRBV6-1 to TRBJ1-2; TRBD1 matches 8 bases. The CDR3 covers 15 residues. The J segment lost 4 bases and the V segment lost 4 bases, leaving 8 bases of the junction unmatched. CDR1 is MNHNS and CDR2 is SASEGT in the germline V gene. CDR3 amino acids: CASSGGDRTAYGYTF. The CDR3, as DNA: TGTGCCAGCAGTGGAGGGGACAGGACGGCCTATGGCTACACCTTC.

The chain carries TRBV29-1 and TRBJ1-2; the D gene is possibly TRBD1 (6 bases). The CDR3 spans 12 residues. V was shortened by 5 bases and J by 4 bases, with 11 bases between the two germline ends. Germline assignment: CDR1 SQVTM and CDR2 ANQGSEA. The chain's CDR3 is CSVYRAFYGYTF. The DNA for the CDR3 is TGCAGCGTTTACAGGGCTTTCTATGGCTACACCTTC.